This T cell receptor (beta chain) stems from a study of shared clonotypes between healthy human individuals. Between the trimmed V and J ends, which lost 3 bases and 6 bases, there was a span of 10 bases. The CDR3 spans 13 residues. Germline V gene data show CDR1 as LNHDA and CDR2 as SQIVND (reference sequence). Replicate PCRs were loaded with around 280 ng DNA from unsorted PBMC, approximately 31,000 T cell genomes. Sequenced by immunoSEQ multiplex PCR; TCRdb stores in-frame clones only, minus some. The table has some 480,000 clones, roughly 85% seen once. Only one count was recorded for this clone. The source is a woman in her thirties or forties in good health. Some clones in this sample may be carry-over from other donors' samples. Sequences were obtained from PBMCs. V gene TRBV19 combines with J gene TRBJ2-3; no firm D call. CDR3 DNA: TGTGCCAGTAGTATGGTGTCAGACGATACGCAGTATTTT. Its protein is CASSMVSDDTQYF.